This T cell receptor (beta chain) was identified during a study of blood T cell repertoires in COVID-19. As for the study in general: Samples came from the United States, Italy and Spain, spanning acute and convalescent COVID-19. PBMCs, B-cell-depleted T cells, or T cells provided the cDNA or gDNA that made up the material.

This CDR3 is 15 amino acids long. Germline V CDR1 and CDR2: MNHEY, SVGAGI. Trimming shortened V by 6 bases and J by 2 bases, and 14 bases separated the two germline ends. Per the study methods: Amplifying reference gene primers gave estimates of nucleated cell counts. Here immunoSEQ multiplex PCR was the method, and the copy in TCRdb shows in-frame clones only, minus some. The V and J calls and clone size were taken over from that table, and D and trimming were inferred from the DNA. Altogether over 250,000 clones are present, roughly 80% being singletons, with the ten largest covering around a tenth.

The chain carries TRBV6-5 and TRBJ1-3; no firm D call. The receptor was derived from a woman aged 45-59 years who had recovered from COVID-19. Sequenced: peripheral blood. The CDR3: CASRDERVAGNTIYF. The CDR3 DNA follows: TGTGCCAGCAGAGACGAGCGGGTGGCTGGAAACACCATATATTTT.